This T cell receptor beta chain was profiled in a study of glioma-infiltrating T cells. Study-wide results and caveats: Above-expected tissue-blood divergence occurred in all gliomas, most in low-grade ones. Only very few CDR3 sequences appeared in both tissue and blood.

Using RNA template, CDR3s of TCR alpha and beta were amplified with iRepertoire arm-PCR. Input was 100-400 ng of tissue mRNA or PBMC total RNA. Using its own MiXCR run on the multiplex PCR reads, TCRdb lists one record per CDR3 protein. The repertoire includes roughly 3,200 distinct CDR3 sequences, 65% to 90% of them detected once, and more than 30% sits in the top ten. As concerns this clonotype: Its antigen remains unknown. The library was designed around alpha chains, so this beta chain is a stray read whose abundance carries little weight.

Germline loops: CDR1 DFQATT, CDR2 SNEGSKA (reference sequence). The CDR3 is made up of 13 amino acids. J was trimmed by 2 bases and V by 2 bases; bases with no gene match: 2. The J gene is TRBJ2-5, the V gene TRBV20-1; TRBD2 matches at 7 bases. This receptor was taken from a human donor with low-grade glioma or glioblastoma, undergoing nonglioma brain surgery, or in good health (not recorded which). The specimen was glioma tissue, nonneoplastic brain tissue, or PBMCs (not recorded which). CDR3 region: CSARPGGQETQYF. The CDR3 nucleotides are TGCAGTGCTAGACCGGGGGGACAAGAGACCCAGTACTTC.